This entry is about one T cell receptor (beta chain). The target of this receptor is not known. Base qualities are missing; no much larger clone stands one base away. This entry is derived from a study of robustness of blood B and T cell sequencing (dated 2018 in TCRdb). For the study in its entirety: The goal of the study was to figure out the amount of peripheral blood required to reliably characterize the TCRbeta and IgG repertoires of an individual. TCRbeta and IgG repertoires were quantified in each of the roughly 10 independently drawn blood samples. As technical replicates, two replicate TCRbeta cDNA libraries were made from one shared RNA pool taken from a single 10 ml draw. The study at large found these results: Evidence of cross-contamination, likely from batch processing, showed up in one pair of TCRbeta libraries, so the UMI-sequence pairs shared by that pair of libraries were removed. Between the technical replicate libraries, approximately 95% of the top 10,000 TCRbeta clonotypes in one library were also present in the other library. TCRbeta rarefaction curves did not fully plateau, suggesting under-sequencing or many low-abundance clonotypes. When 3 or 4 tubes (roughly 26-45 ml blood) were combined, saturation was approached in coverage of the top 10,000 TCRbeta clonotypes. Every single 10 ml sample contained the 1,000 most abundant TCRbeta clonotypes from the pooled draws. Immediate fractionation was required for EDTA tubes, so the use of EDTA tubes in multi-site collections was limited. Overlap of rare TCRbeta clonotypes did not improve with pooling tubes, implying much larger blood volumes would be needed to capture them.

The library was obtained by PCR. Sequenced on an Illumina MiSeq. Synthesis of cDNA relied on SMARTScribe reverse transcriptase together with a 5' template-switch oligo that added a universal priming site. A 12-nucleotide random unique molecular identifier (UMI) was carried by the template-switch oligo, and each cDNA molecule was tagged with this UMI. During reverse transcription, chain-specific reverse primers targeted TCRbeta transcripts. Residual template-switch adapters were removed by uracil DNA glycosylase treatment, and cDNA was purified using a Qiagen MinElute kit. The first PCR used KAPA HiFi HotStart ReadyMix for approximately 20 cycles, split across four 50 ul reactions with step-out primers. First-round PCR products were gel-purified before further amplification. Illumina Nextera adapters were attached in a second PCR of roughly 8 cycles, and the libraries were then purified and pooled. The UMI barcode for each TCRbeta molecule was captured by a 50-nucleotide 5' read. The study's processing was this. Reads were grouped by UMI into consensus reads using the MIGEC toolkit. PEAR was used to merge forward and reverse consensus reads, producing the final reads. A custom decontamination script removed identical UMI-sequence pairs shared across libraries, treating them as cross-sample contamination. V(D)J assignment and CDR3 extraction were performed with MIGMAP, a wrapper around IgBLAST. A TCR clonotype was defined as sharing the same V gene, J gene and CDR3 amino acid sequence, and CDR1 and CDR2 were not sequenced. TCRdb took the public reads, trimmed them with fastp at Q25, ran MiXCR for clone calling and kept in-frame beta chains. Rows are combined by CDR3 protein, so each entry shows the most common genes and DNA. What appears here as the V and J calls and clone size reflects TCRdb's work, not the paper's. The sample records around 3,200 distinct CDR3 sequences, 56% of which are singletons. The top ten clones comprise roughly 28% of the sample.

V sheds 3 bases and J sheds 4 bases, leaving 2 bases between their ends. Inclusive of the bounding cysteine and phenylalanine, the CDR3 is 11 residues long. Only CDR3 DNA is held: 33 bases, read in frame from base 1. The germline V gene (reference sequence) sets CDR1 to SEHNR and CDR2 to FQNEAQ. mRNA, which captures expressed receptors, was used instead of genomic DNA for quantification of TCRbeta repertoires. Leukocytes from the buffy coat were collected into Trizol, and RNA was extracted using the Direct-zol RNA MiniPrep Plus kit with no cell sorting. To separate plasma, buffy coat and red blood cells, the EDTA blood tubes were centrifuged right away at 4 degrees C.

Sequenced sample: peripheral blood. The chain is encoded by TRBV7-9 joined to TRBJ2-3; the D segment cannot be called with confidence. The receptor comes from a human donor in good health. The nucleotides read TGTGCCAGCAGCTTGTCAGATACGCAGTATTTT. It encodes CASSLSDTQYF.